The table lists the clone carrying this T cell receptor (beta chain) with a few counts. Its antigen is undetermined. This specimen comes from a study of T-cell memory formation after mild COVID-19. General study findings and limits: SARS-CoV-2 specificity of second-wave clones peaking day 37 was unconfirmed. Clones contracting over day 15 to 85 were CD4/CD8 balanced, with later expanders leaning CD4+.

This CDR3 comprises 13 residues. V was shortened by 5 bases and J by 7 bases, with 15 bases between the two germline ends. A single record per CDR3 protein comes from TCRdb applying MiXCR to the 5' RACE reads. The sample includes approximately 560,000 distinct CDR3 sequences, roughly 17% of them seen just once. The source material was PBMCs or a T cell subset sorted from them (not recorded which). The rearrangement joins TRBV12-3 or TRBV12-4 to TRBJ2-7; D gene uncertain. The source of this sequence is an adult woman who had mild COVID-19 (a few samples of this study predate the infection). Cell type and time point are not known. The CDR3 DNA is TGTGCCAGCAGTCGAGGAAGCGCTACGGAGCAGTACTTC. Translating gives CASSRGSATEQYF.